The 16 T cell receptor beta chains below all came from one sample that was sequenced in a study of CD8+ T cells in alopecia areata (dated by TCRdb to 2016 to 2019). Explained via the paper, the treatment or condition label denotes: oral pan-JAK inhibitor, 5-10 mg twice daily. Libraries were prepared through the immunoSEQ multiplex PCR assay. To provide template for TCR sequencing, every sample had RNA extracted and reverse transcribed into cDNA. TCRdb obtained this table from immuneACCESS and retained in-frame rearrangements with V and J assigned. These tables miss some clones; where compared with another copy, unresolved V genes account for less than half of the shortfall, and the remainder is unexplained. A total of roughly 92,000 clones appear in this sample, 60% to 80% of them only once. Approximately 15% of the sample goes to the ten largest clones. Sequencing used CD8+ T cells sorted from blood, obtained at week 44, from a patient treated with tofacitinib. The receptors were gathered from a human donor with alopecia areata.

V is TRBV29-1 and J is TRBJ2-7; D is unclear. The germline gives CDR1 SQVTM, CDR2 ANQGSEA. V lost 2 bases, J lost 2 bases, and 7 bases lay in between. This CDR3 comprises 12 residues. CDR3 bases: TGCAGCGTTGAAACAGCCACCTACGAGCAGTACTTC. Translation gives CSVETATYEQYF.

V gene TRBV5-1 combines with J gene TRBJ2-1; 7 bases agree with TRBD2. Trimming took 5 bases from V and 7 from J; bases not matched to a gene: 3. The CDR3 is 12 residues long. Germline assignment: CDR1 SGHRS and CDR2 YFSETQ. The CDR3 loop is CASSPGGNEQFF. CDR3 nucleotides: TGCGCCAGCAGTCCGGGGGGAAATGAGCAGTTCTTC.

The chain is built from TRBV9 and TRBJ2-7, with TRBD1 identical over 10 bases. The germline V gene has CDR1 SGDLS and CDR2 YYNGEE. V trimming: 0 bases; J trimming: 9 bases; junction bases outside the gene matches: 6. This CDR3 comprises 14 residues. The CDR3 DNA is TGTGCCAGCAGCGTAGAGGGGACAGGGGCGGGGCAGTACTTC. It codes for CASSVEGTGAGQYF.

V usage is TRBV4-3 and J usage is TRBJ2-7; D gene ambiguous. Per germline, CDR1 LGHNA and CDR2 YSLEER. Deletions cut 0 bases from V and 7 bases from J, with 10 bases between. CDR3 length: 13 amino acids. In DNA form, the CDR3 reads TGCGCCAGCAGCCAAGATTTGGCGCTTGAGCAGTACTTC. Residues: CASSQDLALEQYF.

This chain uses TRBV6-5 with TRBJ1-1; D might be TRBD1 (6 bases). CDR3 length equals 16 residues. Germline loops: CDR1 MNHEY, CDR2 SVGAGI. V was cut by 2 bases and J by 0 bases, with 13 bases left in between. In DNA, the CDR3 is TGTGCCAGCAGTTACGGATCCACAGGGATGAACACTGAAGCTTTCTTT. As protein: CASSYGSTGMNTEAFF.

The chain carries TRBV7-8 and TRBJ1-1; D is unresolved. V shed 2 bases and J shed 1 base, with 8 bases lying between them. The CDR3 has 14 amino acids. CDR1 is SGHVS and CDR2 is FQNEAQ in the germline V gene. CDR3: CASSLYWQNTEAFF. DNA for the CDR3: TGTGCCAGCAGCTTATATTGGCAGAACACTGAAGCTTTCTTT. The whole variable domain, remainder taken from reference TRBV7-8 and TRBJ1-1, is GAGVSQSPRYKVAKRGQDVALRCDPISGHVSLFWYQQALGQGPEFLTYFQNEAQLDKSGLPSDRFFAERPEGSVSTLKIQRTQQEDSAVYLCASSLYWQNTEAFFGQGTRLTVV.

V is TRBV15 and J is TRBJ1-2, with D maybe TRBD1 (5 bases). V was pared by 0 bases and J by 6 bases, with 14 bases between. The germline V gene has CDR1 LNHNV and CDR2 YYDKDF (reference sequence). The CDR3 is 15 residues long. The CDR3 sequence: CATSREGTERDGYTF. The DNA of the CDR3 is TGTGCCACCAGCAGAGAAGGGACGGAGAGGGATGGCTACACCTTC.

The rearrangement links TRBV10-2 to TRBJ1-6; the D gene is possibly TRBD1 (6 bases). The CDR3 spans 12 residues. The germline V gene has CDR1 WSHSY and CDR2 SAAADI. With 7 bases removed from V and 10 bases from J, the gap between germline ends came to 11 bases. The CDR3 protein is CASKQGPSPLHF. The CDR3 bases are TGCGCCAGCAAACAGGGTCCCTCACCCCTCCACTTT.

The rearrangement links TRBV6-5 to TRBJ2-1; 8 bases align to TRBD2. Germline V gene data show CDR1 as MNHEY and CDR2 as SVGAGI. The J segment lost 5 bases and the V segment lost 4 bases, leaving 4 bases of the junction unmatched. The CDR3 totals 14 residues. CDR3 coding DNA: TGTGCCAGCAGTTCGGGGGGGGGAAACAATGAGCAGTTCTTC. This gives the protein CASSSGGGNNEQFF.

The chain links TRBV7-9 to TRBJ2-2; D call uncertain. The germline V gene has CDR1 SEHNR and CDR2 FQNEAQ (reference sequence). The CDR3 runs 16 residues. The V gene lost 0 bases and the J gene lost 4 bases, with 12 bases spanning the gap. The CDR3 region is CASSLAPRISTGELFF. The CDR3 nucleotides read TGTGCCAGCAGCTTAGCCCCCCGGATCAGCACCGGGGAGCTGTTTTTT.

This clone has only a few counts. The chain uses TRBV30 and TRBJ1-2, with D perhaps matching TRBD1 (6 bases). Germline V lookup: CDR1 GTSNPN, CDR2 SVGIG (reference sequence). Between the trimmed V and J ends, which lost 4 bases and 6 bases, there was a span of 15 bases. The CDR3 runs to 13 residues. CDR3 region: CAWTAGAINGYTF. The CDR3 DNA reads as TGTGCCTGGACCGCGGGGGCAATTAATGGCTACACCTTC.

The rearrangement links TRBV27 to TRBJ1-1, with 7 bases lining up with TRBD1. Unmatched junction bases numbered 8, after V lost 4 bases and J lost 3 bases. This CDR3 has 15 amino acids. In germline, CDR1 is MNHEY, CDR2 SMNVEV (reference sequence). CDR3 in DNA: TGTGCCAGCAGTTCACAGGGGCATCGGGACACTGAAGCTTTCTTT. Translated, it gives CASSSQGHRDTEAFF.

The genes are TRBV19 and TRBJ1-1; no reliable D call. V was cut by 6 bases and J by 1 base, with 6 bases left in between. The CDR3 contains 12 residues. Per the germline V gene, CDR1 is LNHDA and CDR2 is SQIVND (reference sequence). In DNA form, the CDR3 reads TGTGCCAGTAGACGGGGGAACACTGAAGCTTTCTTT. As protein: CASRRGNTEAFF.

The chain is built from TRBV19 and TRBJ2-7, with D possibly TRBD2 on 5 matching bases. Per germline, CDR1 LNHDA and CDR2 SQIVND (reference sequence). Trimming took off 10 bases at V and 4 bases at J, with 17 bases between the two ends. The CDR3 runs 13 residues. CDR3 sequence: CATSITREYEQYF. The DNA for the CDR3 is TGTGCCACCTCAATCACTAGGGAGTACGAGCAGTACTTC.

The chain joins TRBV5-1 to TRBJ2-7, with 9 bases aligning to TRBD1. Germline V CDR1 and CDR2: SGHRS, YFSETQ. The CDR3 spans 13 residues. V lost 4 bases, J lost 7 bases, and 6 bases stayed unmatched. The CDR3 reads CASSPGQGQEQYF. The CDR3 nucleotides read TGCGCCAGCAGCCCGGGACAGGGTCAGGAGCAGTACTTC.

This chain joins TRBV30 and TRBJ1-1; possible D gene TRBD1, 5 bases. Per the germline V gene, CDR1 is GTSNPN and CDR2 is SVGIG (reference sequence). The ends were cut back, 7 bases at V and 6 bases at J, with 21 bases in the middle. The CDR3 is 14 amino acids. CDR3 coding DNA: TGTGCCTCCTACACTCCGACAGATCTTCCTGAAGCTTTCTTT. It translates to CASYTPTDLPEAFF.